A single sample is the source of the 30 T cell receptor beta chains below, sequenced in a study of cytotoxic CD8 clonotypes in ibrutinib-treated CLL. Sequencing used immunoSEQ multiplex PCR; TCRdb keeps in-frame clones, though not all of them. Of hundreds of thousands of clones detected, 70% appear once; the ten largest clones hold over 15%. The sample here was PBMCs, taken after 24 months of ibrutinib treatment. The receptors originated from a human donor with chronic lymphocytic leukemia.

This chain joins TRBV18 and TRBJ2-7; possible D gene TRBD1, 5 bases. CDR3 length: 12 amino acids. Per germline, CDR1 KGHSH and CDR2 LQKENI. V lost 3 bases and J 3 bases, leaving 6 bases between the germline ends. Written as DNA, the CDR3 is TGTGCCAGCTCACCGGACAACTACGAGCAGTACTTC. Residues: CASSPDNYEQYF.

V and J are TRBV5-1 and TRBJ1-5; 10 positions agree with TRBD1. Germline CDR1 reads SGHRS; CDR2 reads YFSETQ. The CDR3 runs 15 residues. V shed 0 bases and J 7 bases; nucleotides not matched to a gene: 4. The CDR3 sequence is CASSLAGTGAQPQHF. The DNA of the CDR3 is TGCGCCAGCAGCTTGGCCGGGACAGGGGCCCAGCCCCAGCATTTT.

This CDR3 reads CASSVGVSTGELFF. The CDR3, as DNA: TGTGCCAGCAGCGTGGGAGTTAGCACCGGGGAGCTGTTTTTT. This sequence joins TRBV9 and TRBJ2-2; tentatively, D is TRBD2 (5 bases). Germline V gene data show CDR1 as SGDLS and CDR2 as YYNGEE. The CDR3 loop spans 14 amino acids. Trimming pared 2 bases from V and 4 bases from J, leaving 9 bases between. The full variable domain, in which reference TRBV9 and TRBJ2-2 provide the parts outside the CDR3, is DSGVTQTPKHLITATGQRVTLRCSPRSGDLSVYWYQQSLDQGLQFLIQYYNGEERAKGNILERFSAQQFPDLHSELNLSSLELGDSALYFCASSVGVSTGELFFGEGSRLTVL.

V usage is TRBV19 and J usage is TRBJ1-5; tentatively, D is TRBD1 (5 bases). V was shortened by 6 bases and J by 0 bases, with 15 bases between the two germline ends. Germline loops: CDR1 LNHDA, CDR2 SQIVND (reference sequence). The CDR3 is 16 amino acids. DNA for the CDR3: TGTGCCAGTAGGTTCCTCCGGGACCTTAGCAATCAGCCCCAGCATTTT. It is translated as CASRFLRDLSNQPQHF.

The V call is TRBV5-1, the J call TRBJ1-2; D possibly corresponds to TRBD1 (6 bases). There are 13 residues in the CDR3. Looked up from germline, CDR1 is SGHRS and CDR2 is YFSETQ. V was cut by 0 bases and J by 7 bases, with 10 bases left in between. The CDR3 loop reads CASSLGQDSGYTF. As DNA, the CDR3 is TGCGCCAGCAGCTTGGGACAGGATAGTGGCTACACCTTC.

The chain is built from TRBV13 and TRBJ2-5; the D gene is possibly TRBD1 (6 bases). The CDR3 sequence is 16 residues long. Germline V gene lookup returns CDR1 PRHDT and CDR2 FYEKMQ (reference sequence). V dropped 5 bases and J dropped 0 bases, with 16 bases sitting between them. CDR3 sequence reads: CASSLDRWTDQETQYF. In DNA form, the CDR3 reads TGTGCCAGCAGCCTCGATCGTTGGACAGACCAAGAGACCCAGTACTTC.

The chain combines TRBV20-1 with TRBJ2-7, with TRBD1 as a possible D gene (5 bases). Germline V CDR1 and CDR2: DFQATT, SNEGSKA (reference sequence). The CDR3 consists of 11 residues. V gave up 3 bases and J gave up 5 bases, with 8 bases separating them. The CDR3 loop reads CSARGPHEQYF. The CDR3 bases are TGCAGTGCTAGGGGGCCCCACGAGCAGTACTTC.

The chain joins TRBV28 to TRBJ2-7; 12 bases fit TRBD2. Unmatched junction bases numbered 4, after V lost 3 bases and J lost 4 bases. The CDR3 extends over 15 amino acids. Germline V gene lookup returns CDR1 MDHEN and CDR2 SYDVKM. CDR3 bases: TGTGCCAGCAGTTTTGTCGGACTAGCGGGGTACGAGCAGTACTTC. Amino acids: CASSFVGLAGYEQYF. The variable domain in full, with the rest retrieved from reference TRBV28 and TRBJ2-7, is DVKVTQSSRYLVKRTGEKVFLECVQDMDHENMFWYRQDPGLGLRLIYFSYDVKMKEKGDIPEGYSVSREKKERFSLILESASTNQTSMYLCASSFVGLAGYEQYFGPGTRLTVT.

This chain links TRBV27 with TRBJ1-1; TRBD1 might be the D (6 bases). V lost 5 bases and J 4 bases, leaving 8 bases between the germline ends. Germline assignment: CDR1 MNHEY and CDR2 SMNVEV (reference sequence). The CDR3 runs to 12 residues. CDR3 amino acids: CASSGRGTEAFF. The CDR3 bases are TGTGCCAGCAGTGGCAGGGGCACTGAAGCTTTCTTT.

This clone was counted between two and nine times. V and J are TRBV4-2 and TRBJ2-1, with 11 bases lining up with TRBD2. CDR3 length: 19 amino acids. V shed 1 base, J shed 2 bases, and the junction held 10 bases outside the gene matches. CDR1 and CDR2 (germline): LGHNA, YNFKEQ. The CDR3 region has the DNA TGTGCCAGCAGCCAAGGGGCACTCGGGACTAGCGGACCCTACAATGAGCAGTTCTTC. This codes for CASSQGALGTSGPYNEQFF.

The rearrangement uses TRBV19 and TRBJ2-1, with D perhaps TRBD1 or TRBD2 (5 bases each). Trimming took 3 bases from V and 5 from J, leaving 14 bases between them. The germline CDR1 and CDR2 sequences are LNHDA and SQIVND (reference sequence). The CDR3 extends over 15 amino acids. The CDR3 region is CASSIYGTFHNEQFF. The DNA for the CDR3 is TGTGCCAGTAGTATCTATGGGACCTTCCACAATGAGCAGTTCTTC.

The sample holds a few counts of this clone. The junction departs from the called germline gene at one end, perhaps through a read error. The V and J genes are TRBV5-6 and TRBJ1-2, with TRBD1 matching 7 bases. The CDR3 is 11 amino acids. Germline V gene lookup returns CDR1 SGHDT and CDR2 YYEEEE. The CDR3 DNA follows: TGTGCCAGCACGCGACAGGGCGAGGTTGGCTTC. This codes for CASTRQGEVGF.

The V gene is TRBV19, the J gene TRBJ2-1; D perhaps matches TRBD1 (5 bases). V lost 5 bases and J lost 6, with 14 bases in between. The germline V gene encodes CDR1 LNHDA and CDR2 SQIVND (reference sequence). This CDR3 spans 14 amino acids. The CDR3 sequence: CASSLLAGANEQFF. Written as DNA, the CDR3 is TGTGCCAGTAGTCTCCTCGCTGGGGCCAATGAGCAGTTCTTC.

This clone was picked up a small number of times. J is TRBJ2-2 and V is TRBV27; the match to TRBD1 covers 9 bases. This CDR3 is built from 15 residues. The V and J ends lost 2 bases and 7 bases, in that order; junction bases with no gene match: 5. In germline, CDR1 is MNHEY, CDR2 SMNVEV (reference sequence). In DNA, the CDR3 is TGTGCCAGCAGTTTACAAGACAGGGGGGTCGGGGAGCTGTTTTTT. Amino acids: CASSLQDRGVGELFF.

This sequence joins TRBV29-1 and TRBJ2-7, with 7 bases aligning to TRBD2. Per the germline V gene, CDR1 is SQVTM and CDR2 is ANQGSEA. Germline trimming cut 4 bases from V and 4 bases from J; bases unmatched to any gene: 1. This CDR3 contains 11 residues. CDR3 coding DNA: TGCAGCGTTGGGGGGGGTTACGAGCAGTACTTC. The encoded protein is CSVGGGYEQYF.

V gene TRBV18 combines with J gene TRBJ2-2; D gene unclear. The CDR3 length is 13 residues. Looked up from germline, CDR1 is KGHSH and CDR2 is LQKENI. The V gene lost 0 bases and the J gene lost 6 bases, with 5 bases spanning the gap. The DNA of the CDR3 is TGTGCCAGCTCACCACCAAAATCCGGGGAGCTGTTTTTT. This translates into CASSPPKSGELFF.

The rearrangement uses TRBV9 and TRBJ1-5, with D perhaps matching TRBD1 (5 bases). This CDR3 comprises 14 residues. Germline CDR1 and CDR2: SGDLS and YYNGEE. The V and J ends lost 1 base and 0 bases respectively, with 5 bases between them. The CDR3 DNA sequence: TGTGCCAGCAGCGTAACAGGTAGCAATCAGCCCCAGCATTTT. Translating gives CASSVTGSNQPQHF.

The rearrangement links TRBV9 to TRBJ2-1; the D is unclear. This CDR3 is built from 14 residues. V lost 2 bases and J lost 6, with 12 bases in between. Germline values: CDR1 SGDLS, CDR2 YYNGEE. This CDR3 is CASSVEGSSNEQFF. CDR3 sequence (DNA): TGTGCCAGCAGCGTGGAAGGTAGCTCCAATGAGCAGTTCTTC.

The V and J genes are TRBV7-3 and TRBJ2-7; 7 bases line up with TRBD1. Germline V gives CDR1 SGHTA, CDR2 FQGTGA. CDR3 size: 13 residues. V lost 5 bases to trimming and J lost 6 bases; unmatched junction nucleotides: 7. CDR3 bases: TGTGCCAGCAGCAGAGACAGGGCGGGCGAGCAGTACTTC. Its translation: CASSRDRAGEQYF.

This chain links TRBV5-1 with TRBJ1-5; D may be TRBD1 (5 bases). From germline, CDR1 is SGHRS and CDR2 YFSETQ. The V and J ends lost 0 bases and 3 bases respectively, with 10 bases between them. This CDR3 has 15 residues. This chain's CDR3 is CASSLGPGPNQPQHF. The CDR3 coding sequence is TGCGCCAGCAGCTTGGGGCCGGGACCCAATCAGCCCCAGCATTTT.

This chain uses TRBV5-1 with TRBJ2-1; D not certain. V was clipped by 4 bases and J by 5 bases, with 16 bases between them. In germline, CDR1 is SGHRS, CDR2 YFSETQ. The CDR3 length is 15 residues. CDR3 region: CASSLSLDEHNEQFF. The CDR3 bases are TGCGCCAGCAGCCTATCTCTGGACGAGCACAATGAGCAGTTCTTC.

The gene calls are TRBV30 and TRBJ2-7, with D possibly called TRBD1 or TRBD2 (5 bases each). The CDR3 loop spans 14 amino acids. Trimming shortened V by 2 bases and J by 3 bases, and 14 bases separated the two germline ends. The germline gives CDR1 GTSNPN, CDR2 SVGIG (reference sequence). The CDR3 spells CAWSLGDGHYEQYF. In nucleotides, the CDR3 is TGTGCCTGGAGTCTAGGGGACGGGCACTACGAGCAGTACTTC.

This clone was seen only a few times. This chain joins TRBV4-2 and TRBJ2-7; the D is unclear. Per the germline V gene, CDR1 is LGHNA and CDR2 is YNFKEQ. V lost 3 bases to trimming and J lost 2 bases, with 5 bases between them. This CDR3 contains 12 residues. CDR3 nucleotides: TGTGCCAGCAGCCAGGGTGCCTACGAGCAGTACTTC. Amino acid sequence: CASSQGAYEQYF.

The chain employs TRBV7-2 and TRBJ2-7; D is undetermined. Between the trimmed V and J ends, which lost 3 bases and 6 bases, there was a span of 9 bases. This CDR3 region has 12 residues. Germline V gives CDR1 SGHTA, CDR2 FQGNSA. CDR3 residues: CASSLIEVEQYF. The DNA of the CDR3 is TGTGCCAGCAGCTTGATCGAGGTCGAGCAGTACTTC. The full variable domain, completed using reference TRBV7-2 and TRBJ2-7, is GAGVSQSPSNKVTEKGKDVELRCDPISGHTALYWYRQSLGQGLEFLIYFQGNSAPDKSGLPSDRFSAERTGGSVSTLTIQRTQQEDSAVYLCASSLIEVEQYFGPGTRLTVT.

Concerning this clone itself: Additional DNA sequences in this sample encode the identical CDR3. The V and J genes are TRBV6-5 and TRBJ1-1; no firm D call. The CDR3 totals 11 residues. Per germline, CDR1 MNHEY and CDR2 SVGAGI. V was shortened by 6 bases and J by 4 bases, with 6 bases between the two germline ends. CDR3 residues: CASSRGTEAFF. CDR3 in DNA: TGTGCCAGCAGCAGAGGCACTGAAGCTTTCTTT.

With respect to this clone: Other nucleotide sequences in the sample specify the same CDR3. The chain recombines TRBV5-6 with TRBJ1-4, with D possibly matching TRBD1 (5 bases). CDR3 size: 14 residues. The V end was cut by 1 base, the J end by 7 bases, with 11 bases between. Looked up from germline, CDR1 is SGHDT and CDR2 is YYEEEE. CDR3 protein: CASSLPGPGEKLFF. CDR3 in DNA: TGTGCCAGCAGCTTGCCGGGGCCGGGTGAAAAACTGTTTTTT.

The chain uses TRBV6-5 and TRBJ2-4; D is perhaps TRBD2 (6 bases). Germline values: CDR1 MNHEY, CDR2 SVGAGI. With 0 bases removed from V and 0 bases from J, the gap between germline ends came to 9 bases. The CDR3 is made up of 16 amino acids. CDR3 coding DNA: TGTGCCAGCAGTTACTCCGGGGGTTTAGCCAAAAACATTCAGTACTTC. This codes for CASSYSGGLAKNIQYF.

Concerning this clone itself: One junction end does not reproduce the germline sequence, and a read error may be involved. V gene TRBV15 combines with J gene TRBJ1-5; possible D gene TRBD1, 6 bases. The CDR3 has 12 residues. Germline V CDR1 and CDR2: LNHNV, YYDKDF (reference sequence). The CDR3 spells CATRGGGQPQHF. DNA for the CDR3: TGTGCTACCAGGGGCGGGGGTCAGCCCCAGCATTTT.

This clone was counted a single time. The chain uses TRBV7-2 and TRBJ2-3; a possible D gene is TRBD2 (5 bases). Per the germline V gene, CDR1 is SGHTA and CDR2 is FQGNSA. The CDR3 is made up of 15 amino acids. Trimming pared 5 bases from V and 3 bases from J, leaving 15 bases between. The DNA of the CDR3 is TGTGCCAGCAGCAACTTCGGTGGGGAGACAGATACGCAGTATTTT. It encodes CASSNFGGETDTQYF.

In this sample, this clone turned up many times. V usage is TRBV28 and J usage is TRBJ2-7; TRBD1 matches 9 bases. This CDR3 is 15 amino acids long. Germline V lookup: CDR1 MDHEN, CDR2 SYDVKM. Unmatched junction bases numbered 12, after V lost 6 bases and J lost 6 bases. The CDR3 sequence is CASRPPGQGFGEQYF. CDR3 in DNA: TGTGCCAGCAGACCTCCGGGACAGGGTTTTGGCGAGCAGTACTTC.